A single sample is the source of the 25 T cell receptor beta chains below, sequenced in a study of patients and donors after allogeneic stem cell transplantation. TCRdb re-analysed the RT-PCR reads in MiXCR, keeping a single row per CDR3 protein. Of 150,000 to 200,000 distinct CDR3 sequences listed, nearly 25% were seen once; the top ten hold about 24%. Sequenced sample: blood, either unsorted or a sorted T cell fraction (not recorded which). The source is a human donor who was either an allogeneic HSCT recipient or a stem cell or donor lymphocyte infusion donor (not recorded which). It is not recorded whose cells these are; they may come from a transplant donor.

V gene TRBV6-5 combines with J gene TRBJ2-3; 13 positions agree with TRBD2. CDR1 MNHEY and CDR2 SVGAGI come from the germline V gene. After removal of 6 bases from V and 0 bases from J, the junction contained 12 bases not matched to a gene. This CDR3 is 19 amino acids long. The CDR3 loop reads CASRTPTSGGAGSTDTQYF. The CDR3 DNA follows: TGTGCCAGCAGAACCCCTACTAGCGGGGGGGCTGGGAGCACAGATACGCAGTATTTT.

V usage is TRBV29-1 and J usage is TRBJ1-2; D might be TRBD1 (6 bases). The CDR3 totals 14 residues. Germline V gene data show CDR1 as SQVTM and CDR2 as ANQGSEA. V lost 3 bases, J lost 7 bases, and 18 bases lay in between. The CDR3 protein is CSVDPTGSSGGYTF. CDR3 DNA sequence: TGCAGCGTTGATCCCACAGGGTCCTCTGGTGGCTACACCTTC. Based on the CDR3 plus reference TRBV29-1 and TRBJ1-2, the full variable domain is SAVISQKPSRDICQRGTSLTIQCQVDSQVTMMFWYRQQPGQSLTLIATANQGSEATYESGFVIDKFPISRPNLTFSTLTVSNMSPEDSSIYLCSVDPTGSSGGYTFGSGTRLTVV.

This clonotype was counted between two and nine times. The chain employs TRBV29-1 and TRBJ1-4; no clear D. This CDR3 contains 13 residues. The V end lost 6 bases, the J end lost 6 bases, and 14 bases lay between the germline ends. The germline CDR1 and CDR2 sequences are SQVTM and ANQGSEA. This CDR3 is CSVGRALDEKLFF. The CDR3 region has the DNA TGCAGCGTAGGGAGGGCGCTAGATGAAAAACTGTTTTTT. Using reference TRBV29-1 and TRBJ1-4 for the parts outside the CDR3, the full variable domain is SAVISQKPSRDICQRGTSLTIQCQVDSQVTMMFWYRQQPGQSLTLIATANQGSEATYESGFVIDKFPISRPNLTFSTLTVSNMSPEDSSIYLCSVGRALDEKLFFGSGTQLSVL.

This clonotype was seen once. The chain carries TRBV29-1 and TRBJ1-1, with no clear D. Germline V gives CDR1 SQVTM, CDR2 ANQGSEA. The CDR3 totals 14 residues. Between the trimmed V and J ends, which lost 4 bases and 5 bases, there was a span of 17 bases. The CDR3 DNA reads as TGCAGCGTTGCTTCTTACACCGGCGGGACTGAAGCTTTCTTT. Translated, it gives CSVASYTGGTEAFF. The full variable domain, completed using reference TRBV29-1 and TRBJ1-1, is SAVISQKPSRDICQRGTSLTIQCQVDSQVTMMFWYRQQPGQSLTLIATANQGSEATYESGFVIDKFPISRPNLTFSTLTVSNMSPEDSSIYLCSVASYTGGTEAFFGQGTRLTVV.

V gene TRBV5-1 combines with J gene TRBJ1-4; D perhaps matches TRBD1 (5 bases). This CDR3 comprises 15 residues. Trimming removed 6 bases from V and 7 bases from J, with 19 bases in between. The germline V gene has CDR1 SGHRS and CDR2 YFSETQ. The chain's CDR3 is CASTGQSRPFEKLFF. DNA for the CDR3: TGCGCCAGCACTGGACAATCCCGACCGTTTGAAAAACTGTTTTTT.

This clonotype has a handful of counts. The chain links TRBV5-1 to TRBJ2-5; D may match TRBD1 or TRBD2 (5 bases each). CDR1 and CDR2 (germline): SGHRS, YFSETQ. The CDR3 loop spans 13 amino acids. V lost 4 bases, J lost 1 base, and 8 bases lay in between. CDR3 residues: CASSGGSQETQYF. The CDR3 region has the DNA TGCGCCAGCAGCGGGGGTTCCCAAGAGACCCAGTACTTC.

A few counts support this clonotype. V is TRBV12-3 or TRBV12-4 and J is TRBJ2-2, with 9 bases matching TRBD2. Trimming at V came to 6 bases and at J to 1 base, leaving 3 bases not matched to a gene. This CDR3 is 15 amino acids long. The CDR3 DNA reads as TGTGCCAGCAGACCTAGCGGGAAGAACACCGGGGAGCTGTTTTTT. It specifies CASRPSGKNTGELFF.

The chain carries TRBV7-3 and TRBJ2-7; 8 bases are a match to TRBD2. With 1 base clipped from V and 7 bases from J, the junction kept 12 bases outside the gene matches. The CDR3 covers 16 residues. Germline V gene sequence: CDR1 SGHTA, CDR2 FQGTGA. CDR3 region: CASSLIWAGLGMEQYF. In DNA form, the CDR3 reads TGTGCCAGCAGCTTAATTTGGGCGGGACTAGGGATGGAGCAGTACTTC.

This clonotype turned up a few times. V is TRBV12-3 or TRBV12-4 and J is TRBJ2-1; 9 bases are a match to TRBD1. J was trimmed by 4 bases and V by 2 bases; bases with no gene match: 3. The CDR3 consists of 15 residues. CDR3 coding DNA: TGTGCCAGCAGTTTAAGGACAGGGGCTTACAATGAGCAGTTCTTC. It codes for CASSLRTGAYNEQFF.

There are many counts of this clonotype. The rearrangement links TRBV20-1 to TRBJ1-2, with 7 bases matching TRBD1. CDR1 is DFQATT, CDR2 SNEGSKA, per germline (reference sequence). The J segment lost 0 bases and the V segment lost 6 bases, leaving 1 base of the junction unmatched. The CDR3 extends over 12 amino acids. CDR3 in DNA: TGCAGTGCCGGGACAGCTAACTATGGCTACACCTTC. Residues: CSAGTANYGYTF.

The J gene is TRBJ2-2, the V gene TRBV30, with unresolved D. Germline lookup yields CDR1 GTSNPN and CDR2 SVGIG (reference sequence). V lost 3 bases and J lost 7, with 12 bases in between. This CDR3 is 13 amino acids long. CDR3 amino acids: CAWRALMGGELFF. The CDR3 DNA follows: TGTGCCTGGAGAGCTTTAATGGGCGGGGAGCTGTTTTTT.

This clonotype was recorded a few times. V gene TRBV7-2 combines with J gene TRBJ2-5, with 14 positions matching TRBD2. Germline CDR1 reads SGHTA; CDR2 reads FQGNSA. The CDR3 length is 15 residues. V trimming: 3 bases; J trimming: 4 bases; junction bases outside the gene matches: 1. Here the CDR3 DNA reads TGTGCCAGCAGCTTGGGACTAGCGGGGGTAGAGACCCAGTACTTC. The encoded protein is CASSLGLAGVETQYF.

The gene calls are TRBV20-1 and TRBJ2-4; perhaps TRBD2 as D (6 bases). The V gene's germline CDR1 is DFQATT and CDR2 SNEGSKA (reference sequence). Trimming stripped 3 bases from V and 0 bases from J, with 12 bases between. CDR3 length equals 15 residues. The CDR3 region has the DNA TGCAGTGCTAGTCCCAGGGAGGAAGCCAAAAACATTCAGTACTTC. Its translation: CSASPREEAKNIQYF.

This clonotype was counted a few times. V and J are TRBV14 and TRBJ1-2, with D possibly TRBD1 on 5 matching bases. The germline V gene encodes CDR1 SGHDN and CDR2 FVKESK. Trimming took off 1 base at V and 14 bases at J, with 11 bases between the two ends. The CDR3 runs 11 residues. The DNA for the CDR3 is TGTGCCAGCAGCCAAGTAGCGGGACCGACCTTC. This sequence encodes CASSQVAGPTF. Together with reference TRBV14 and TRBJ1-2, the CDR3 gives the full variable domain: EAGVTQFPSHSVIEKGQTVTLRCDPISGHDNLYWYRRVMGKEIKFLLHFVKESKQDESGMPNNRFLAERTGGTYSTLKVQPAELEDSGVYFCASSQVAGPTFGSGTRLTVV.

This clonotype was picked up a small number of times. V gene TRBV14 combines with J gene TRBJ1-4; D ambiguous. Trimming shortened V by 6 bases and J by 0 bases, and 2 bases separated the two germline ends. The CDR3 is made up of 12 amino acids. Germline V gives CDR1 SGHDN, CDR2 FVKESK. CDR3 sequence: CASSATNEKLFF. DNA for the CDR3: TGTGCCAGCAGTGCAACTAATGAAAAACTGTTTTTT.

This sequence joins TRBV7-2 and TRBJ2-5, with 8 bases aligning to TRBD2. Germline V gene lookup returns CDR1 SGHTA and CDR2 FQGNSA. The J segment lost 5 bases and the V segment lost 1 base, leaving 9 bases of the junction unmatched. The length of the CDR3 is 16 residues. The DNA of the CDR3 is TGTGCCAGCAGCTTAGTTCCCGGGGGGGCCATCGAGACCCAGTACTTC. Translated: CASSLVPGGAIETQYF.

The gene calls are TRBV29-1 and TRBJ1-1; 9 bases agree with TRBD1. The germline gives CDR1 SQVTM, CDR2 ANQGSEA. J was trimmed by 5 bases and V by 8 bases; bases with no gene match: 9. The CDR3 length is 13 residues. The CDR3 loop reads CSPWDRAGTEAFF. The CDR3 DNA reads as TGCAGCCCCTGGGACAGGGCGGGAACTGAAGCTTTCTTT.

The chain joins TRBV19 to TRBJ2-2; D is undetermined. Germline-derived CDR1 and CDR2 are LNHDA and SQIVND (reference sequence). The CDR3 is made up of 13 amino acids. Trimming cost V 7 bases and J 2 bases, with 8 bases left between them. CDR3 bases: TGTGCCAGTACCCCACTAAACACCGGGGAGCTGTTTTTT. This gives the protein CASTPLNTGELFF.

A few counts support this clonotype. CDR3 amino acids: CASSFGTGEPDTQYF. CDR3 bases: TGTGCCAGCAGCTTTGGGACAGGGGAGCCAGATACGCAGTATTTT. The V gene is TRBV7-9, the J gene TRBJ2-3, with TRBD1 matching over 10 bases. Germline V gene data show CDR1 as SEHNR and CDR2 as FQNEAQ (reference sequence). J lost 4 bases, V lost 3 bases, and 4 bases had no gene match. The CDR3 spans 15 residues.

The chain links TRBV12-3 or TRBV12-4 to TRBJ1-2, with no clear D. The CDR3 extends over 16 amino acids. Trimming pared 4 bases from V and 4 bases from J, leaving 19 bases between. The CDR3 is CASSSPGRTPAYGYTF. For the CDR3, the DNA is TGTGCCAGCAGTTCCCCTGGGCGGACCCCGGCCTATGGCTACACCTTC.

In this sample, this clonotype turned up a few times. The rearrangement uses TRBV20-1 and TRBJ1-1; D is uncertain. Germline V gives CDR1 DFQATT, CDR2 SNEGSKA (reference sequence). V lost 3 bases and J 4 bases, leaving 9 bases between the germline ends. The CDR3 has 12 residues. The CDR3 DNA is TGCAGTGCTAGGAGGTGGGGCACTGAAGCTTTCTTT. Protein sequence: CSARRWGTEAFF.

A few counts support this clonotype. This chain uses TRBV7-2 with TRBJ2-3; D is ambiguous. The V end lost 1 base, the J end lost 6 bases, and 5 bases lay between the germline ends. The V gene's germline CDR1 is SGHTA and CDR2 FQGNSA. This CDR3 has 12 residues. The chain's CDR3 is CASSLVGDTQYF. CDR3 in DNA: TGTGCCAGCAGCTTAGTGGGGGATACGCAGTATTTT.

This chain joins TRBV6-2 or TRBV6-3 and TRBJ2-7; D is possibly TRBD1 (5 bases). Deletions cut 0 bases from V and 0 bases from J, with 12 bases between. The CDR3 has 16 amino acids. Germline lookup yields CDR1 MNHEY and CDR2 SVGEGT. CDR3 protein: CASSYSRDSSSYEQYF. CDR3 DNA sequence: TGTGCCAGCAGTTACTCGAGAGACAGTAGCTCCTACGAGCAGTACTTC.

The table lists this clonotype with a few counts. V is TRBV7-2 and J is TRBJ2-2; the D is unclear. This CDR3 has 12 residues. Germline CDR1 is SGHTA and CDR2 is FQGNSA. The germline V and J ends were trimmed by 3 bases and 7 bases, with 6 bases remaining between them. In DNA, the CDR3 is TGTGCCAGCAGCTTCTCGATCGGGGAGCTGTTTTTT. Amino acids: CASSFSIGELFF. The entire variable domain, with the rest obtained from reference TRBV7-2 and TRBJ2-2, is as follows: GAGVSQSPSNKVTEKGKDVELRCDPISGHTALYWYRQSLGQGLEFLIYFQGNSAPDKSGLPSDRFSAERTGGSVSTLTIQRTQQEDSAVYLCASSFSIGELFFGEGSRLTVL.

This clonotype has only a few counts. The chain combines TRBV20-1 with TRBJ1-1, with D possibly matching TRBD1 (6 bases). Germline V gene sequence: CDR1 DFQATT, CDR2 SNEGSKA (reference sequence). The ends were cut back, 6 bases at V and 0 bases at J, with 14 bases in the middle. The CDR3 runs 14 residues. The CDR3 DNA is TGCAGTGCAATGACAGGTCACATGAACACTGAAGCTTTCTTT. It is translated as CSAMTGHMNTEAFF.